This TCR beta chain was obtained from a study of T cell clonotyping in hematopoietic cell transplantation. Regarding the study as a whole: Few recipient clonotypes overlapped donors; over 97% were de novo at given depth. Graft donor and pretransplant recipient Inverse Simpson Index values predicted broader posttransplant TCR diversity.

Samples: about 28 days before transplant, then days 30, 100 and 180 after. CDR3 size: 14 residues. Deletions cut 2 bases from V and 3 bases from J, with 11 bases between. Germline assignment: CDR1 PRHDT and CDR2 FYEKMQ (reference sequence). About this clone itself: Its antigen is currently unknown.

Assay: immunoSEQ multiplex PCR; the TCRdb copy retains only in-frame clones and omits some. The data hold several hundred clones, with roughly 96% observed a single time. The origin of this receptor is a male patient between 60 and 69 years old who had an allogeneic stem cell transplant from an unrelated donor, so T cells may come from the graft donor. Some clones in this sample may be carry-over from other donors' samples. The rearrangement joins TRBV13 to TRBJ2-7, with a tentative D call TRBD1 (5 bases). This specimen consisted of peripheral blood mononuclear cells, obtained 180 days after allogeneic stem cell transplant. The CDR3 protein is CASSLLSRDYEQYF. For the CDR3, the DNA is TGTGCCAGCAGCTTACTATCCAGGGACTACGAGCAGTACTTC.